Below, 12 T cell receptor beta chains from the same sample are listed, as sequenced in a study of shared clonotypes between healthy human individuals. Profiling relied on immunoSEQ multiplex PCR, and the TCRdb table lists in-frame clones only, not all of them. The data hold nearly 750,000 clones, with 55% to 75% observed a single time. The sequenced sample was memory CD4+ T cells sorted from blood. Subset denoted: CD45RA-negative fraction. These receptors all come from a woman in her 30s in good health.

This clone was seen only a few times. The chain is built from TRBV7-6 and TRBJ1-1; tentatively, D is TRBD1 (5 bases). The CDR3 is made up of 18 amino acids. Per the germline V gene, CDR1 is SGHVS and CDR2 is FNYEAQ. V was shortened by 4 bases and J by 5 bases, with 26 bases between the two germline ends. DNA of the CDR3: TGTGCCAGCAGCTCCCCTCCCGCCAGGGCCCTGCGAGGGACTGAAGCTTTCTTT. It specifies CASSSPPARALRGTEAFF.

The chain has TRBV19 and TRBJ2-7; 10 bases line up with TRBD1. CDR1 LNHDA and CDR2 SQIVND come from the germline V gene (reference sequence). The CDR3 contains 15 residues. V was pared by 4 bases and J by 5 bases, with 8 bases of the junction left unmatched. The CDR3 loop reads CASSTRGQGQNEQYF. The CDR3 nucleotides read TGTGCCAGTAGTACAAGGGGACAGGGGCAGAACGAGCAGTACTTC. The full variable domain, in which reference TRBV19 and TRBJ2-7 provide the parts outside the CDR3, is DGGITQSPKYLFRKEGQNVTLSCEQNLNHDAMYWYRQDPGQGLRLIYYSQIVNDFQKGDIAEGYSVSREKKESFPLTVTSAQKNPTAFYLCASSTRGQGQNEQYFGPGTRLTVT.

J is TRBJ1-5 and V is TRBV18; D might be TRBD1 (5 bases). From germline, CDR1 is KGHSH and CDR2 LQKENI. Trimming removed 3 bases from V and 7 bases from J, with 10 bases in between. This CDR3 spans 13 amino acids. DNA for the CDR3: TGTGCCAGCTCACCGGAGCAGGGACAGCCCCAGCATTTT. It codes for CASSPEQGQPQHF.

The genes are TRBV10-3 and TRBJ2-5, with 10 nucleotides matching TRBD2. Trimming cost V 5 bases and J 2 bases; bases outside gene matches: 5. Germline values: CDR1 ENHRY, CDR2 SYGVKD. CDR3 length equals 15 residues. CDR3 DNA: TGTGCCATCAGTATAACTAGCGGGGTACAAGAGACCCAGTACTTC. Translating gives CAISITSGVQETQYF.

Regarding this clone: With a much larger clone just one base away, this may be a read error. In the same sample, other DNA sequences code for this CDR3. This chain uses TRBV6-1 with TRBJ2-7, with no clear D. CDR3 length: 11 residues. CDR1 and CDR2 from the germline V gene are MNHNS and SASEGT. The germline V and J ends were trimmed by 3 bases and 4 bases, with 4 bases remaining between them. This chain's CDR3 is CASSEGYEQYF. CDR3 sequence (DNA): TGTGCCAGCAGTGAGGGGTACGAGCAGTACTTC.

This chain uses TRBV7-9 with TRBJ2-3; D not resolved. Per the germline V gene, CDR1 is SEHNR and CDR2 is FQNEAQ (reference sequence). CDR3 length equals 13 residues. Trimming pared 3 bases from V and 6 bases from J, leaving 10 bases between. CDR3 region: CASSFYSGDTQYF. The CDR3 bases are TGTGCCAGCAGCTTTTATTCGGGCGATACGCAGTATTTT.

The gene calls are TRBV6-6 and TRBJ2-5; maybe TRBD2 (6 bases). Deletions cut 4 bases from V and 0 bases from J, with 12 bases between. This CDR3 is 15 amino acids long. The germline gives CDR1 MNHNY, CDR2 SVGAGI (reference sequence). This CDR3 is CASSFRWDYQETQYF. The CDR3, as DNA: TGTGCCAGCAGTTTCCGGTGGGACTACCAAGAGACCCAGTACTTC.

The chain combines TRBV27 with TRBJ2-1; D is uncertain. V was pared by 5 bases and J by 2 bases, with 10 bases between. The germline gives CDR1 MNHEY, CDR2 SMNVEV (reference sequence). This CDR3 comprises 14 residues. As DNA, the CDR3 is TGTGCCAGCAGTGGTGACGGAGCCTACAATGAGCAGTTCTTC. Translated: CASSGDGAYNEQFF.

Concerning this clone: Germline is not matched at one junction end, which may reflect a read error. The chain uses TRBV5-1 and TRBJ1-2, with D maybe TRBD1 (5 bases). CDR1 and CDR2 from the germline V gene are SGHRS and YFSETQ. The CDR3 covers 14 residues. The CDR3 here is CASSPGTDNYGYTF. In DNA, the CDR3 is TGTGCCAGCAGCCCCGGGACGGACAACTATGGCTACACCTTC.

The CDR3 DNA follows: TGCGCCAGCAGCTTCGGCGTGCTGGACAGCTCTCGGGGCTACACCTTC. This sequence encodes CASSFGVLDSSRGYTF. The gene calls are TRBV5-1 and TRBJ1-2, with D possibly being TRBD1 (6 bases). CDR1 is SGHRS, CDR2 YFSETQ, per germline. V gave up 2 bases and J gave up 8 bases, with 22 bases separating them. The CDR3 is made up of 16 amino acids.

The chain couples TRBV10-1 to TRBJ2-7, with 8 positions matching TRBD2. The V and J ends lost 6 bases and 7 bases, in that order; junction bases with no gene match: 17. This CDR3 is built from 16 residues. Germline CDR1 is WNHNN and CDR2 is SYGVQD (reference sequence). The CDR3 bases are TGCGCCAGCAGCCGCGGTGATACTAGCGGCCTTAAGGAGCAGTACTTC. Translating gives CASSRGDTSGLKEQYF.

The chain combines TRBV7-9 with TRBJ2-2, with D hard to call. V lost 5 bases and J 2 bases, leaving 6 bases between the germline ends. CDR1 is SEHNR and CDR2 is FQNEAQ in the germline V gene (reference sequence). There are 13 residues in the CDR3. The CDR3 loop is CASSQSNTGELFF. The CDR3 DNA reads TGTGCCAGCAGCCAATCAAACACCGGGGAGCTGTTTTTT.